The 5 T cell receptor beta chains reported below all come from one sample, sequenced in a study of blood T cells in healthy people across ages. Through a sample-barcoded 5' primer and a J-beta primer mix, a second PCR was run for roughly 7 to 12 cycles. TCRdb redid the calling of the 5' RACE reads with MiXCR, one entry per CDR3 protein. The sample carries some 1,800,000 distinct CDR3 sequences, roughly two fifths recorded once. Sequencing used blood. These receptors came from a human donor in good health.

This clonotype showed up many times. The J gene is TRBJ2-3, the V gene TRBV28; 9 bases match TRBD1. The CDR3 has 17 amino acids. Germline V gives CDR1 MDHEN, CDR2 SYDVKM. The trim removed 11 bases at V and 5 bases at J, leaving 20 bases unmatched. The CDR3 loop is CAALGRDRGDSRDTQYF. The CDR3 nucleotides read TGTGCCGCACTGGGGAGAGACAGGGGGGACAGTAGAGATACGCAGTATTTT.

The table lists this clonotype with a few counts. V is TRBV12-3 or TRBV12-4 and J is TRBJ1-4; D uncertain. V was pared by 3 bases and J by 7 bases, with 12 bases between. The CDR3 spans 14 residues. CDR3 sequence (DNA): TGTGCCAGCAGTTTTCAGTTCATCGGTGAAAAACTGTTTTTT. Protein: CASSFQFIGEKLFF.

This clonotype was seen just once. This may be a read error: a much more frequent sequence differs by one nucleotide. The chain combines TRBV20-1 with TRBJ2-1; 12 nucleotides align to TRBD2. From germline, CDR1 is DFQATT and CDR2 SNEGSKA (reference sequence). The length of the CDR3 is 14 residues. The trim removed 4 bases at V and 8 bases at J, leaving 6 bases unmatched. CDR3 sequence (DNA): TGCAGTGCTACTAGCGGGGGGGCCAACGATGAGCAGTTCTTC. Amino acids: CSATSGGANDEQFF.

This chain joins TRBV20-1 and TRBJ2-1; D might be TRBD1 or TRBD2, each matching 5 bases. V was clipped by 1 base and J by 12 bases, with 19 bases between them. CDR1 and CDR2 (germline): DFQATT, SNEGSKA (reference sequence). CDR3 length equals 14 residues. This CDR3 is CSARAYRDHKVQFF. The CDR3, as DNA: TGCAGTGCTAGAGCCTATCGGGACCACAAGGTGCAGTTCTTC.

The V call is TRBV5-1, the J call TRBJ1-1; tentatively, D is TRBD1 (6 bases). Looked up from germline, CDR1 is SGHRS and CDR2 is YFSETQ. CDR3 size: 13 residues. The ends were cut back, 4 bases at V and 6 bases at J, with 13 bases in the middle. In nucleotides, the CDR3 is TGCGCCAGCAGCGGGACACCAAACGCTGAAGCTTTCTTT. Translation gives CASSGTPNAEAFF.